The rows below give T cell receptor beta chains drawn from one sample of a study of shared clonotypes between healthy human individuals. Generated by immunoSEQ multiplex PCR, the TCRdb table keeps only in-frame clones and is missing some. The profile shows 780,000 or so clones, 72% of them singletons. The sample taken for sequencing was memory CD4+ T cells sorted from blood. These receptor sequences come from a woman in her twenties or thirties in good health. Both conserved end residues are part of each CDR3. The D gene is left open where the match is weak. The listing skips clone size in some rows; elsewhere it reads once, few, many or a size class.

.	TRBD1	TRBJ2-7	TRBV23-1	CASTLRGQVSYEQYF	TGCGCCAGCACCCTAAGGGGACAGGTCTCCTACGAGCAGTACTTC
.	.	TRBJ1-5	TRBV28	CASSSRETSPNQPQHF	TGTGCCAGCAGTTCTCGGGAGACAAGCCCCAATCAGCCCCAGCATTTT
few	TRBD1	TRBJ2-1	TRBV7-3	CASSPGTGVTNEQFF	TGTGCCAGCAGCCCCGGGACAGGGGTGACTAATGAGCAGTTCTTC
.	.	TRBJ2-7	TRBV7-2	CASSPRRGGYSYEQYF	TGTGCCAGCAGCCCGAGGAGAGGGGGATACTCCTACGAGCAGTACTTC
.	.	TRBJ1-5	TRBV6-6	CASSYQGTSNQPQHF	TGTGCCAGCAGTTACCAGGGGACGAGCAATCAGCCCCAGCATTTT
few	.	TRBJ2-7	TRBV28	CASSFHSKNYEQYF	TGTGCCAGCAGTTTTCACAGTAAAAACTACGAGCAGTACTTC
few	.	TRBJ2-7	TRBV7-2	CASSLGGVGEQYF	TGTGCCAGCAGCTTAGGTGGGGTTGGCGAGCAGTACTTC
.	TRBD2	TRBJ2-1	TRBV9	CASSVTSGSNEQFF	TGTGCCAGCAGCGTCACTAGCGGGAGCAATGAGCAGTTCTTC
few	.	TRBJ1-1	TRBV11-1	CASSLLQGSAFF	TGTGCCAGCAGCTTATTGCAGGGTTCTGCTTTCTTT
once	.	TRBJ2-5	TRBV14	CASSQGPGVVETQYF	TGTGCCAGCAGCCAAGGGCCAGGGGTAGTAGAGACCCAGTACTTC
few	TRBD1	TRBJ1-1	TRBV4-2	CASSLTPDRGNTEAFF	TGTGCCAGCAGCCTCACCCCGGACAGGGGAAACACTGAAGCTTTCTTT
few	TRBD2	TRBJ2-7	TRBV2	CASSTGTSASYEQYF	TGTGCCAGCAGTACCGGGACTAGCGCGTCCTACGAGCAGTACTTC
.	.	TRBJ2-1	TRBV2	CASSESRDSQFF	TGTGCCAGCAGTGAATCCCGGGACTCACAGTTCTTC
few	.	TRBJ2-3	TRBV28	CASSLSQARTDTQYF	TGTGCCAGCAGTTTAAGTCAGGCGCGCACAGATACGCAGTATTTT
.	.	TRBJ2-4	TRBV14	CANFDPRAVAKNIQYF	TGTGCCAACTTCGATCCCAGAGCAGTAGCCAAAAACATTCAGTACTTC
.	TRBD1	TRBJ1-4	TRBV5-1	CASSWTGQNEKLFF	TGCGCCAGCAGCTGGACAGGGCAGAATGAAAAACTGTTTTTT
.	TRBD1	TRBJ1-4	TRBV5-1	CASSLGQGAFTMANEKLFF	TGCGCCAGCAGCTTGGGCCAGGGGGCGTTTACGATGGCTAATGAAAAACTGTTTTTT
.	.	TRBJ2-7	TRBV14	CASSQDRVKDNVEQYF	TGTGCCAGCAGCCAAGATCGGGTGAAAGACAATGTCGAGCAGTACTTC
.	.	TRBJ2-3	TRBV2	CASSEASEDTQYF	TGTGCCAGCAGTGAAGCTTCGGAAGATACGCAGTATTTT
.	.	TRBJ1-2	TRBV6-6	CASSDRPGPNYGYTF	TGTGCCAGCAGCGACAGACCGGGACCAAACTATGGCTACACCTTC
few	.	TRBJ2-1	TRBV28	CASREDTGYEQFF	TGTGCCAGCAGAGAAGACACTGGGTATGAGCAGTTCTTC
once	TRBD2	TRBJ2-1	TRBV28	CASSLAGLEQFF	TGTGCCAGCAGTCTCGCGGGACTAGAGCAGTTCTTC
.	TRBD2	TRBJ2-1	TRBV18	CASSPPDGRGYNEQFF	TGTGCCAGCTCACCACCTGACGGGAGGGGCTACAATGAGCAGTTCTTC
.	TRBD1	TRBJ1-2	TRBV28	CASEGQNYGYTF	TGTGCCAGCGAGGGACAGAACTATGGCTACACCTTC
.	TRBD2	TRBJ2-3	TRBV10-3	CAISVGTSSSSTQYF	TGTGCCATCAGTGTGGGGACTAGCTCATCCAGTACGCAGTATTTT
many	TRBD2	TRBJ2-7	TRBV6-6	CASNSGTSGSGVEQYF	TGTGCCAGCAACTCCGGGACTAGCGGGAGTGGGGTCGAGCAGTACTTC
.	TRBD1	TRBJ2-7	TRBV2	CASSDTGGAKIYEQYF	TGTGCCAGCAGCGATACAGGGGGCGCCAAGATCTACGAGCAGTACTTC
.	.	TRBJ1-1	TRBV28	CASSAPGGANTEAFF	TGTGCCAGCAGTGCACCGGGGGGGGCGAACACTGAAGCTTTCTTT
.	.	TRBJ1-3	TRBV5-1	CASSSNTFSGNTIYF	TGCGCCAGCAGCTCCAACACCTTCTCTGGAAACACCATATATTTT
.	TRBD2	TRBJ2-7	TRBV28	CASSPLTSGHTGNYEQYF	TGTGCCAGCAGTCCCCTGACTAGCGGGCACACCGGGAACTACGAGCAGTACTTC
.	TRBD1	TRBJ2-7	TRBV28	CASSLVTGDHYEQYF	TGTGCCAGCAGTTTAGTGACAGGGGATCACTACGAGCAGTACTTC
few	.	TRBJ2-5	TRBV7-3	CASSLRVRETQYF	TGTGCCAGCAGCTTAAGGGTTCGAGAGACCCAGTACTTC
.	.	TRBJ2-2	TRBV5-8	CASSYGTPNTGELFF	TGTGCCAGCAGCTACGGGACACCTAACACCGGGGAGCTGTTTTTT
many	TRBD2	TRBJ2-3	TRBV7-2	CASSSGLAGVYGLGDTQYF	TGTGCCAGCAGCTCGGGACTAGCGGGAGTTTACGGTTTGGGAGATACGCAGTATTTT
.	.	TRBJ2-7	TRBV5-4	CASSLVGGRRQYF	TGTGCCAGCAGCTTGGTGGGGGGACGTCGGCAGTACTTC
.	.	TRBJ2-3	TRBV27	CASSFVGMGDTQYF	TGTGCCAGCAGTTTTGTGGGGATGGGGGATACGCAGTATTTT
.	.	TRBJ2-5	TRBV28	CASSPRPGRGGGETQYF	TGTGCCAGCAGCCCCCGCCCGGGCAGGGGAGGCGGAGAGACCCAGTACTTC
.	.	TRBJ2-5	TRBV14	CASSQGGVGGQETQYF	TGTGCCAGCAGCCAAGGAGGCGTGGGGGGTCAAGAGACCCAGTACTTC
.	.	TRBJ1-5	TRBV5-5	CASSLGWAGQPQHF	TGTGCCAGCAGCTTGGGATGGGCGGGCCAGCCCCAGCATTTT
.	.	TRBJ1-1	TRBV5-4	CASSLFITSLGEAFF	TGTGCCAGCAGCCTTTTCATCACTTCCTTGGGTGAAGCTTTCTTT
.	.	TRBJ1-2	TRBV5-1	CASSFIVGGANGYTF	TGCGCCAGCAGCTTTATTGTCGGGGGAGCGAACGGCTACACCTTC
.	TRBD2	TRBJ2-5	TRBV5-4	CASSSGTSDTQTQYF	TGTGCCAGCAGCTCCGGGACTAGCGACACTCAGACCCAGTACTTC
.	.	TRBJ2-2	TRBV28	CASSLRPEETGELFF	TGTGCCAGCAGTTTAAGGCCTGAGGAGACCGGGGAGCTGTTTTTT
.	.	TRBJ2-2	TRBV18	CASSPMAVSFSTGELFF	TGTGCCAGCTCACCGATGGCTGTGAGTTTTTCCACCGGGGAGCTGTTTTTT